The rows below give T cell receptor beta chains drawn from one sample of a study of blood T cell repertoires in COVID-19. The method was immunoSEQ multiplex PCR; TCRdb's version includes in-frame clones alone and lacks a portion of them. The data show about 470,000 clones, 87% seen once. What was sequenced was PBMCs or T cells enriched from blood (not recorded which). These receptors all stem from a woman under 30 who had recovered from COVID-19. Each CDR3 is given with its conserved first and last residue. D genes are given only for firm matches. Not every row has a clone size; where given, it reads once, few, many or a size class.

V,J,size,D,CDR3,DNA
TRBV9,TRBJ2-2,-,TRBD1,CASSGRTGVGGELFF,TGTGCCAGCAGCGGCCGGACAGGGGTAGGCGGGGAGCTGTTTTTT
TRBV28,TRBJ2-7,few,-,CASSPAYEQYF,TGTGCCAGCAGCCCCGCCTACGAGCAGTACTTC
TRBV5-5,TRBJ1-1,-,-,CASSLTPGTEAFF,TGTGCCAGCAGCTTGACGCCGGGGACTGAAGCTTTCTTT
TRBV5-6,TRBJ1-1,-,-,CASSLGSGFGTEAFF,TGTGCCAGCAGCTTGGGTTCGGGGTTCGGCACTGAAGCTTTCTTT
TRBV18,TRBJ1-1,-,TRBD1,CASSYRTGANTEAFF,TGTGCCAGCTCGTACCGGACAGGGGCTAACACTGAAGCTTTCTTT
TRBV5-6,TRBJ2-7,-,TRBD2,CASSGSGGTSGEQYF,TGTGCCAGCAGCGGTAGCGGGGGGACCTCTGGCGAGCAGTACTTC
TRBV28,TRBJ2-2,-,TRBD1,CASSYTPADRRSGELFF,TGTGCCAGCAGTTACACCCCCGCGGACAGGAGATCCGGGGAGCTGTTTTTT
TRBV6-2/TRBV6-3,TRBJ2-1,-,TRBD2,CASSYSPPRGIYNEQFF,TGTGCCAGCAGTTACTCCCCCCCGCGGGGGATCTACAATGAGCAGTTCTTC
TRBV10-3,TRBJ1-6,few,TRBD1,CAISASTGLNSPLHF,TGTGCCATCAGTGCATCGACAGGGTTGAATTCACCCCTCCACTTT
TRBV7-9,TRBJ1-4,once,-,CASSQGVSGEKLFF,TGTGCCAGCAGCCAAGGGGTTTCGGGTGAAAAACTGTTTTTT
TRBV25-1,TRBJ2-5,-,-,CASSIRQGGEETQYF,TGTGCCAGCAGTATCCGACAGGGAGGAGAGGAGACCCAGTACTTC
TRBV7-7,TRBJ2-1,-,TRBD2,CASSPTSGGRSEQFF,TGTGCTAGCAGCCCGACTAGCGGGGGGCGGAGTGAGCAGTTCTTC
TRBV19,TRBJ2-7,-,TRBD2,CASSIAGGVYEQYF,TGTGCCAGTAGTATCGCCGGGGGGGTTTACGAGCAGTACTTC
TRBV10-1,TRBJ2-1,-,-,CASSVGIENEQFF,TGCGCCAGCAGTGTGGGCATCGAAAATGAGCAGTTCTTC
TRBV5-1,TRBJ1-4,-,-,CASSFGTAEKLFF,TGCGCCAGCAGCTTTGGGACTGCGGAAAAACTGTTTTTT
TRBV5-1,TRBJ1-2,-,TRBD1,CASSDGQGNYGYTF,TGCGCCAGCAGCGACGGACAGGGCAACTATGGCTACACCTTC
TRBV29-1,TRBJ1-2,-,TRBD1,CSVGDSLRDYGYTF,TGCAGCGTAGGGGACAGTCTTAGAGACTATGGCTACACCTTC
TRBV2,TRBJ1-5,-,-,CASGGGNSNQPQHF,TGTGCCAGCGGGGGAGGCAATAGCAATCAGCCCCAGCATTTT
TRBV4-1,TRBJ1-5,-,-,CASSPRGEVGSNQPQHF,TGCGCCAGCAGCCCACGCGGGGAGGTTGGAAGCAATCAGCCCCAGCATTTT
TRBV14,TRBJ1-2,-,TRBD1,CASSLATGVNYGYTF,TGTGCCAGCAGCCTGGCGACAGGGGTCAACTATGGCTACACCTTC
TRBV19,TRBJ2-1,-,-,CASRAEYQYEQFF,TGTGCCAGTAGAGCGGAATACCAATATGAGCAGTTCTTC
TRBV11-2,TRBJ1-2,-,-,CASSRLGGPNYGYTF,TGTGCCAGCAGCCGGCTGGGAGGCCCTAACTATGGCTACACCTTC
TRBV7-9,TRBJ2-6,-,-,CASRQGQGRSGANVLTF,TGTGCCAGCCGGCAGGGGCAGGGTCGTTCTGGGGCCAACGTCCTGACTTTC
TRBV7-2,TRBJ1-2,few,TRBD1,CASSLNTGADGYTF,TGTGCCAGCAGCTTAAATACAGGGGCGGATGGCTACACCTTC
TRBV29-1,TRBJ1-1,-,-,CSVAGQLATEAFF,TGCAGCGTTGCGGGACAACTGGCCACTGAAGCTTTCTTT
TRBV5-1,TRBJ1-2,-,-,CASSSEDGNYGYTF,TGCGCCAGCAGCTCGGAGGACGGCAACTATGGCTACACCTTC
TRBV6-5,TRBJ1-1,-,-,CASRQGGGIEAFF,TGTGCCAGCAGACAGGGCGGGGGAATAGAAGCTTTCTTT
TRBV20-1,TRBJ1-1,-,-,CSVSRDTEAFF,TGCAGTGTATCCAGGGACACTGAAGCTTTCTTT
TRBV3-1/TRBV3-2,TRBJ2-1,-,TRBD1,CASSRQNRGLRNEQFF,TGTGCCAGCAGCCGTCAAAACAGGGGGCTAAGGAATGAGCAGTTCTTC
TRBV2,TRBJ2-5,-,TRBD2,CASGRAQETQYF,TGTGCCAGCGGGAGGGCCCAAGAGACCCAGTACTTC
TRBV2,TRBJ2-7,few,-,CASNREFSYEQYF,TGTGCCAGCAACAGGGAGTTTTCCTACGAGCAGTACTTC
TRBV19,TRBJ1-1,-,-,CASSPRGHSWTSTEAFF,TGTGCCAGTAGTCCTCGGGGACACAGCTGGACGAGCACTGAAGCTTTCTTT
TRBV5-4,TRBJ2-7,once,-,CASSLYMALRVEQYF,TGTGCCAGCAGCTTGTACATGGCGCTCAGGGTCGAGCAGTACTTC
TRBV2,TRBJ1-6,-,TRBD1,CASGGQSVTNSPLHF,TGTGCCAGCGGGGGACAGAGCGTGACTAATTCACCCCTCCACTTT
TRBV25-1,TRBJ1-6,-,TRBD1,CASSELNRGSYNSPLHF,TGTGCCAGCAGTGAATTAAACAGGGGATCCTATAATTCACCCCTCCACTTT
TRBV5-6,TRBJ1-4,few,TRBD1,CASSRYQTGGWNEKLFF,TGTGCCAGCAGCCGGTATCAAACAGGGGGCTGGAATGAAAAACTGTTTTTT
TRBV7-6,TRBJ2-3,-,TRBD2,CASSPRTSGGLTDTQYF,TGTGCCAGCAGCCCTCGGACTAGCGGGGGCCTCACAGATACGCAGTATTTT
TRBV28,TRBJ2-5,-,TRBD2,CASSLKSGLAGAGETQYF,TGTGCCAGCAGTTTGAAGTCCGGTTTAGCGGGGGCCGGAGAGACCCAGTACTTC
TRBV2,TRBJ1-1,-,-,CASSRTYANTEAFF,TGTGCCAGCAGTAGGACATACGCGAACACTGAAGCTTTCTTT
TRBV7-9,TRBJ2-1,few,-,CASSLEGGYNEQFF,TGTGCCAGCAGCTTAGAAGGCGGGTATAATGAGCAGTTCTTC
TRBV27,TRBJ2-1,-,TRBD2,CASSLTSGGYNEQFF,TGTGCCAGCAGTTTGACTAGCGGAGGATACAATGAGCAGTTCTTC
TRBV27,TRBJ1-5,-,-,CASSFNSNQPQHF,TGTGCCAGCAGTTTTAATAGCAATCAGCCCCAGCATTTT
TRBV12-3/TRBV12-4,TRBJ2-1,-,TRBD1,CASRPGQGKEFF,TGTGCCAGCAGACCTGGACAGGGGAAGGAGTTCTTC
TRBV7-9,TRBJ1-1,-,TRBD1,CASSSTGESTEAFF,TGTGCCAGCAGCTCGACAGGGGAGAGCACTGAAGCTTTCTTT
TRBV4-1,TRBJ2-1,-,TRBD2,CASRPSGGSSYNEQFF,TGCGCCAGCAGGCCTAGCGGGGGGTCGTCCTACAATGAGCAGTTCTTC
TRBV28,TRBJ2-2,-,TRBD1,CASSLTGVTGELFF,TGTGCCAGCAGTTTGACAGGGGTGACCGGGGAGCTGTTTTTT
TRBV9,TRBJ2-5,-,TRBD1,CASSVDTGAETQYF,TGTGCCAGCAGCGTAGATACAGGGGCAGAGACCCAGTACTTC
TRBV2,TRBJ1-2,-,TRBD1,CASSRASPGTEGYGYTF,TGTGCCAGCAGCAGAGCTAGCCCCGGGACAGAGGGCTATGGCTACACCTTC
TRBV18,TRBJ1-4,-,-,CASSPPKGINEKLFF,TGTGCCAGCTCACCACCGAAGGGGATAAATGAAAAACTGTTTTTT
TRBV5-6,TRBJ1-2,-,-,CASSYDLSYGYTF,TGTGCCAGCAGTTATGACTTATCCTACGGCTACACCTTC
TRBV30,TRBJ1-3,-,TRBD1,CAWSSHSGTGAPRGNTIYF,TGTGCCTGGAGTTCACATTCCGGGACAGGGGCACCCAGGGGAAACACCATATATTTT
TRBV3-1/TRBV3-2,TRBJ2-7,-,TRBD2,CASSQVVSGGSEQYF,TGTGCCAGCAGCCAAGTCGTTAGCGGGGGATCCGAGCAGTACTTC
TRBV3-1/TRBV3-2,TRBJ2-7,-,TRBD2,CASSQGDYSYEQYF,TGTGCCAGCAGCCAGGGGGACTACTCCTACGAGCAGTACTTC